The next 25 T cell receptor beta chains were all read from a single sample in a study of blood T cell repertoires in COVID-19 (dated by TCRdb to 2018 to 2020). The library came from the immunoSEQ multiplex PCR assay. In TCRdb, the immuneACCESS table is reduced to in-frame sequences with V and J assigned. These tables do not hold every clone; where another copy was compared, an unresolved V gene accounts for under half, and the others remain unexplained. The sample contains over 100,000 clones, 79% of them found a single time. Approximately 3.9% of the sample is taken by the ten largest. Sequencing was performed on peripheral blood. The origin of the receptors is a woman older than 75 with acute or convalescent COVID-19.

The chain combines TRBV28 with TRBJ1-2, with D perhaps TRBD1 (6 bases). CDR3 length equals 15 residues. Germline lookup yields CDR1 MDHEN and CDR2 SYDVKM. V dropped 5 bases and J dropped 3 bases, with 16 bases sitting between them. CDR3 protein: CASSTFGGADYGYTF. Written as DNA, the CDR3 is TGTGCCAGCAGTACCTTTGGGGGCGCGGACTATGGCTACACCTTC.

The chain carries TRBV20-1 and TRBJ2-7; 9 bases match TRBD2. J lost 1 base, V lost 3 bases, and 10 bases had no gene match. The CDR3 has 16 amino acids. The germline V gene has CDR1 DFQATT and CDR2 SNEGSKA (reference sequence). The CDR3 here is CSASTPGLAGSYEQYF. Here the CDR3 DNA reads TGCAGTGCTAGTACTCCGGGACTAGCAGGGTCCTACGAGCAGTACTTC.

The chain links TRBV7-3 to TRBJ2-2, with 7 bases that match TRBD1. This CDR3 contains 16 residues. Trimming removed 1 base from V and 4 bases from J; junction bases left unmatched: 6. Germline CDR1 is SGHTA and CDR2 is FQGTGA. The CDR3 protein is CASSLKATGITGELFF. CDR3 sequence (DNA): TGTGCCAGCAGCTTAAAAGCGACAGGGATCACCGGGGAGCTGTTTTTT.

The chain has TRBV2 and TRBJ1-5, with unresolved D. The germline V gene has CDR1 SNHLY and CDR2 FYNNEI. This CDR3 is built from 15 residues. The ends were cut back, 8 bases at V and 7 bases at J, with 21 bases in the middle. The CDR3 region is CASFLSTVPGQPQHF. The CDR3 DNA reads as TGTGCCAGCTTTCTATCGACTGTCCCGGGGCAGCCCCAGCATTTT.

The chain couples TRBV3-1 (or the pseudogene TRBV3-2) to TRBJ2-5; 7 bases fit TRBD1. Unmatched junction bases numbered 8, after V lost 1 base and J lost 9 bases. CDR1 is LGHDT, CDR2 YNNKEL, per germline (reference sequence). CDR3 length equals 14 residues. The CDR3 DNA reads TGTGCCAGCAGCCAAGTCACAGGGGAAGGGCCCCAGTACTTC. It specifies CASSQVTGEGPQYF.

The J gene is TRBJ1-5, the V gene TRBV15, with D unclear. With 0 bases removed from V and 13 bases from J, the gap between germline ends came to 13 bases. Per germline, CDR1 LNHNV and CDR2 YYDKDF (reference sequence). The length of the CDR3 is 13 residues. The DNA of the CDR3 is TGTGCCACCAGCAGAGATAGAGCGACCGAACAGCATTTT. Translation: CATSRDRATEQHF.

The chain is built from TRBV27 and TRBJ2-1; tentatively, D is TRBD2 (6 bases). Germline V gene data show CDR1 as MNHEY and CDR2 as SMNVEV (reference sequence). Between the trimmed V and J ends, which lost 3 bases and 6 bases, there was a span of 9 bases. The CDR3 extends over 13 amino acids. CDR3 sequence reads: CASSLEGPNEQFF. CDR3 nucleotides: TGTGCCAGCAGTTTGGAGGGCCCCAATGAGCAGTTCTTC.

The gene calls are TRBV6-6 and TRBJ1-4, with TRBD1 matching over 9 bases. Trimming took 5 bases from V and 10 from J; bases not matched to a gene: 11. Germline V gene lookup returns CDR1 MNHNY and CDR2 SVGAGI (reference sequence). The CDR3 length is 15 residues. The CDR3 protein is CASSAGQGYVGKLFF. As DNA, the CDR3 is TGTGCCAGCAGTGCCGGACAGGGGTATGTCGGAAAACTGTTTTTT.

CDR3 sequence (DNA): TGTGCCAGCAGCTTAACAATGAACACTGAAGCTTTCTTT. It codes for CASSLTMNTEAFF. This rearrangement joins TRBV7-8 to TRBJ1-1; no reliable D call. The CDR3 covers 13 residues. The germline gives CDR1 SGHVS, CDR2 FQNEAQ. With 2 bases removed from V and 0 bases from J, the gap between germline ends came to 4 bases.

This chain connects TRBV19 to TRBJ2-7, with a weak D call TRBD2 (6 bases). Germline V CDR1 and CDR2: LNHDA, SQIVND (reference sequence). V was clipped by 5 bases and J by 0 bases, with 11 bases between them. The CDR3 consists of 14 residues. The CDR3 loop reads CASSSRGTSYEQYF. The CDR3 nucleotides are TGTGCCAGTAGTTCTCGGGGGACCTCCTACGAGCAGTACTTC.

The V call is TRBV9, the J call TRBJ2-7; possible D gene TRBD2, 5 bases. Per germline, CDR1 SGDLS and CDR2 YYNGEE. V was pared by 0 bases and J by 3 bases, with 7 bases between. The CDR3 contains 13 residues. CDR3 nucleotides: TGTGCCAGCAGCGTAGGACTAAGCTACGAGCAGTACTTC. The encoded protein is CASSVGLSYEQYF.

J is TRBJ2-3 and V is TRBV6-6, with D hard to call. Germline assignment: CDR1 MNHNY and CDR2 SVGAGI (reference sequence). V was trimmed by 7 bases and J by 0 bases, leaving 11 bases between them. The CDR3 has 14 residues. Here the CDR3 DNA reads TGTGCCAGCAACGTCGGTGAGAGCACAGATACGCAGTATTTT. Its protein is CASNVGESTDTQYF.

V usage is TRBV29-1 and J usage is TRBJ1-1, with 8 bases lining up with TRBD1. With V trimmed by 0 bases and J by 0 bases, 3 bases remained unmatched. This CDR3 comprises 15 residues. Germline CDR1 is SQVTM and CDR2 is ANQGSEA. CDR3 protein: CSVEEMGQVNTEAFF. The CDR3 bases are TGCAGCGTTGAAGAAATGGGACAGGTGAACACTGAAGCTTTCTTT.

This clone came up a few times. The rearrangement uses TRBV28 and TRBJ1-2; 10 bases map to TRBD1. CDR3 length: 19 residues. V gave up 2 bases and J gave up 4 bases; unmatched junction bases: 16. Looked up from germline, CDR1 is MDHEN and CDR2 is SYDVKM. The CDR3 region has the DNA TGTGCCAGCAGTTTACTGACAGGGGGCGGTTTAGGCCTAGGCTATGGCTACACCTTC. Translated: CASSLLTGGGLGLGYGYTF.

The CDR3 region is CASSPILSSGNTIYF. The CDR3 DNA reads TGTGCCAGCAGCCCAATACTTAGCTCTGGAAACACCATATATTTT. V usage is TRBV27 and J usage is TRBJ1-3; no definite D call. The length of the CDR3 is 15 residues. The V gene's germline CDR1 is MNHEY and CDR2 SMNVEV (reference sequence). The V and J ends lost 6 bases and 0 bases respectively, with 12 bases between them.

This clone was found once. The genes are TRBV7-9 and TRBJ1-2; 10 bases agree with TRBD1. V was clipped by 5 bases and J by 6 bases; unmatched bases: 6. The CDR3 sequence is 14 residues long. Per the germline V gene, CDR1 is SEHNR and CDR2 is FQNEAQ (reference sequence). As DNA, the CDR3 is TGTGCCAGCAGCCCGGGACAGGGGATGGATGGCTACACCTTC. It yields the protein CASSPGQGMDGYTF.

The V call is TRBV6-1, the J call TRBJ1-5; 9 bases match TRBD1. The J segment lost 0 bases and the V segment lost 0 bases, leaving 12 bases of the junction unmatched. Looked up from germline, CDR1 is MNHNS and CDR2 is SASEGT. The CDR3 loop spans 20 amino acids. The CDR3 DNA reads TGTGCCAGCAGTGAAGCAACAGGGGGCGCGAGGCTATATAGCAATCAGCCCCAGCATTTT. Translation gives CASSEATGGARLYSNQPQHF.

This chain links TRBV19 with TRBJ2-3; 7 nucleotides agree with TRBD1. V trimming: 3 bases; J trimming: 5 bases; junction bases outside the gene matches: 5. This CDR3 contains 14 residues. Per germline, CDR1 LNHDA and CDR2 SQIVND (reference sequence). The CDR3 loop is CASSIGRDRDTQYF. CDR3 in DNA: TGTGCCAGTAGTATCGGAAGGGACAGAGATACGCAGTATTTT.

J is TRBJ1-1 and V is TRBV29-1, with a possible D match to TRBD1 (6 bases). The CDR3 totals 13 residues. The V end was cut by 3 bases, the J end by 0 bases, with 8 bases between. Germline loops: CDR1 SQVTM, CDR2 ANQGSEA. The DNA of the CDR3 is TGCAGCGTTGACGGACAGATGAACACTGAAGCTTTCTTT. It specifies CSVDGQMNTEAFF.

Worth noting for this clone: Sequence at one end of the junction differs from germline and may be a read error. J is TRBJ1-5 and V is TRBV10-2; D may be TRBD1 (5 bases). The CDR3 is 13 amino acids. Germline CDR1 WSHSY, CDR2 SAAADI. CDR3 DNA sequence: TGCGCCAGCAGTGACTTGAGCGTGGGGCCCCAGCTTTTT. This sequence encodes CASSDLSVGPQLF.

The sample holds one count of this clone. The V call is TRBV3-1 (or the pseudogene TRBV3-2), the J call TRBJ1-2; D is perhaps TRBD1 (5 bases). This CDR3 has 15 amino acids. Between the trimmed V and J ends, which lost 4 bases and 2 bases, there was a span of 14 bases. Germline V gene data show CDR1 as LGHDT and CDR2 as YNNKEL (reference sequence). CDR3 DNA sequence: TGTGCCAGCAGCCCCCCGGGACGGGAGAACTATGGCTACACCTTC. It specifies CASSPPGRENYGYTF.

This chain joins TRBV28 and TRBJ1-4, with 8 bases that match TRBD1. Germline trimming cut 7 bases from V and 11 bases from J; bases unmatched to any gene: 6. The germline V gene has CDR1 MDHEN and CDR2 SYDVKM. The CDR3 length is 12 residues. For the CDR3, the DNA is TGTGCCAGCACCCAACAGGGGGAGAAACTGTTTTTT. Protein: CASTQQGEKLFF.

This chain links TRBV5-1 with TRBJ1-3; the D gene is possibly TRBD1 (5 bases). CDR1 and CDR2 from the germline V gene are SGHRS and YFSETQ. Trimming removed 3 bases from V and 4 bases from J, with 11 bases in between. This CDR3 comprises 14 residues. The CDR3 sequence is CASSSGILGNTIYF. The CDR3 nucleotides read TGCGCCAGCAGCTCAGGGATTTTGGGAAACACCATATATTTT. The variable domain in full, with the rest retrieved from reference TRBV5-1 and TRBJ1-3, is KAGVTQTPRYLIKTRGQQVTLSCSPISGHRSVSWYQQTPGQGLQFLFEYFSETQRNKGNFPGRFSGRQFSNSRSEMNVSTLELGDSALYLCASSSGILGNTIYFGEGSWLTVV.

The chain carries TRBV11-2 and TRBJ2-2; 7 bases agree with TRBD1. V was pared by 2 bases and J by 7 bases, with 10 bases of the junction left unmatched. Germline V gene sequence: CDR1 SGHAT, CDR2 FQNNGV. The CDR3 runs 16 residues. CDR3 amino acids: CASSLRSRQGHGELFF. As DNA, the CDR3 is TGTGCCAGCAGCTTAAGGAGTCGACAGGGTCACGGGGAGCTGTTTTTT.

J is TRBJ2-5 and V is TRBV5-4, with 9 bases lining up with TRBD2. The end of the DNA aligns better with TRBJ2-7, so the J call may be wrong. CDR3 length: 16 amino acids. Germline V gives CDR1 SGHNT, CDR2 YYREEE (reference sequence). CDR3 nucleotides: TGTGCCAGCAGCTTGCGGGCTAGCGGGGTCCCCTACGAGCAGTACTTC. It translates to CASSLRASGVPYEQYF.